These 24 T cell receptor beta chains share one sample of origin, sequenced in a study of a mutant IDH1 vaccine in newly diagnosed glioma. Described time point: baseline, week 1 (first vaccination visit). As for treatment: pre-vaccination baseline after standard-of-care therapy. Using immunoSEQ multiplex PCR, the repertoire was profiled, and TCRdb retains in-frame clones only, with some absent. Counted here are around 64,000 clones, around 83% occurring once; the ten biggest clones make up 4.6%. Sequenced here: peripheral blood mononuclear cells (PBMCs), sampled from a glioma patient treated with radiotherapy, temozolomide or both. The receptor set was obtained from a woman aged 18-35 years with glioma. Some clones in this sample may be carry-over from other donors' samples.

V gene TRBV10-2 combines with J gene TRBJ2-3; D possibly corresponds to TRBD1 (5 bases). This CDR3 region has 14 residues. The ends were cut back, 5 bases at V and 2 bases at J, with 11 bases in the middle. The V gene's germline CDR1 is WSHSY and CDR2 SAAADI. CDR3 loop: CASSPQGYTDTQYF. CDR3 DNA sequence: TGCGCCAGCAGTCCCCAGGGATACACAGATACGCAGTATTTT.

The chain combines TRBV5-4 with TRBJ1-5; 9 nucleotides match TRBD1. CDR1 and CDR2 from the germline V gene are SGHNT and YYREEE (reference sequence). Trimming took 2 bases from V and 5 from J; bases not matched to a gene: 5. The CDR3 runs to 15 residues. CDR3: CASSLGTGRDQPQHF. The CDR3 bases are TGTGCCAGCAGCTTAGGGACAGGGAGGGATCAGCCCCAGCATTTT.

The rearrangement links TRBV5-1 to TRBJ1-2; D remains unclear. Trimming left V 10 bases short and J 7 bases short, with 17 bases between. The CDR3 is 12 residues long. Germline V gives CDR1 SGHRS, CDR2 YFSETQ. CDR3 DNA: TGCGCCCCAAAAAGAGACGGGTTTGGCTACACCTTC. Translation gives CAPKRDGFGYTF.

The V and J genes are TRBV29-1 and TRBJ2-7, with D possibly matching TRBD2 (6 bases). Germline assignment: CDR1 SQVTM and CDR2 ANQGSEA. CDR3 length: 16 amino acids. The V end was cut by 2 bases, the J end by 1 base, with 18 bases between. In DNA form, the CDR3 reads TGCAGCGTTGAAAACCTAGTGCGAGGGAGGTCCTACGAGCAGTACTTC. Residues: CSVENLVRGRSYEQYF.

The sample holds a few counts of this clone. The chain couples TRBV30 to TRBJ2-2; D call uncertain. V lost 4 bases to trimming and J lost 6 bases, with 6 bases between them. The CDR3 has 11 residues. CDR1 and CDR2 (germline): GTSNPN, SVGIG (reference sequence). As DNA, the CDR3 is TGTGCCTGGATGATGGCCGGGGAGCTGTTTTTT. It specifies CAWMMAGELFF.

The chain recombines TRBV7-6 with TRBJ1-1; TRBD1 matches at 7 bases. Germline V gives CDR1 SGHVS, CDR2 FNYEAQ. V lost 5 bases and J lost 3; bases outside the gene matches: 3. The CDR3 has 13 amino acids. As DNA, the CDR3 is TGTGCCAGCAGCATGCAGGGGGACACTGAAGCTTTCTTT. Protein product: CASSMQGDTEAFF.

This chain uses TRBV2 with TRBJ2-2, with 10 bases that match TRBD1. CDR3 length: 15 residues. V shed 5 bases, J shed 3 bases, and the junction held 3 bases outside the gene matches. Germline-derived CDR1 and CDR2 are SNHLY and FYNNEI. The DNA of the CDR3 is TGTGCCAGCAGTCCAGGACAGGGGGACACCGGGGAGCTGTTTTTT. The encoded protein is CASSPGQGDTGELFF.

The sample holds one count of this clone. The rearrangement uses TRBV5-5 and TRBJ2-2, with 10 bases that match TRBD2. This CDR3 is built from 16 residues. The germline CDR1 and CDR2 sequences are SGHKS and YYEKEE (reference sequence). Trimming at V came to 4 bases and at J to 0 bases, leaving 3 bases not matched to a gene. The CDR3 is CASSHSGGANTGELFF. CDR3 DNA: TGTGCCAGCAGCCACAGCGGGGGGGCGAACACCGGGGAGCTGTTTTTT. The whole variable domain, filled in from reference TRBV5-5 and TRBJ2-2, reads DAGVTQSPTHLIKTRGQQVTLRCSPISGHKSVSWYQQVLGQGPQFIFQYYEKEERGRGNFPDRFSARQFPNYSSELNVNALLLGDSALYLCASSHSGGANTGELFFGEGSRLTVL.

Only one count was recorded for this clone. The rearrangement joins TRBV7-2 to TRBJ1-1; D remains ambiguous. Per germline, CDR1 SGHTA and CDR2 FQGNSA. The V end was cut by 0 bases, the J end by 5 bases, with 7 bases between. The CDR3 covers 13 residues. This chain's CDR3 is CASSLARGTEAFF. The CDR3 DNA follows: TGTGCCAGCAGCTTAGCGCGAGGAACTGAAGCTTTCTTT.

This clone has only one observation. This rearrangement joins TRBV30 to TRBJ2-7; 7 positions agree with TRBD2. CDR1 and CDR2 from the germline V gene are GTSNPN and SVGIG (reference sequence). The CDR3 contains 16 residues. V shed 0 bases and J 0 bases; nucleotides not matched to a gene: 8. The CDR3 loop is CAWSVGLAASSYEQYF. The CDR3 DNA reads as TGTGCCTGGAGTGTAGGGCTAGCGGCCAGCTCCTACGAGCAGTACTTC. Drawing the rest from reference TRBV30 and TRBJ2-7, the complete variable domain is SQTIHQWPATLVQPVGSPLSLECTVEGTSNPNLYWYRQAAGRGLQLLFYSVGIGQISSEVPQNLSASRPQDRQFILSSKKLLLSDSGFYLCAWSVGLAASSYEQYFGPGTRLTVT.

The V and J genes are TRBV27 and TRBJ1-1; D gene unclear. CDR1 MNHEY and CDR2 SMNVEV come from the germline V gene (reference sequence). The CDR3 sequence is 12 residues long. V was cut by 8 bases and J by 1 base, with 8 bases left in between. The CDR3 region has the DNA TGTGCCAGCCGAACGGGGAACACTGAAGCTTTCTTT. It encodes CASRTGNTEAFF.

The V call is TRBV6-5, the J call TRBJ1-2; D gene uncertain. Germline V gives CDR1 MNHEY, CDR2 SVGAGI. The CDR3 has 13 amino acids. V shed 2 bases and J shed 4 bases, with 8 bases lying between them. The CDR3 DNA is TGTGCCAGCAGTTACGCGGGTTCCTATGGCTACACCTTC. Translating gives CASSYAGSYGYTF.

This sequence joins TRBV10-3 and TRBJ1-1; weak D call: TRBD1 (5 bases). V was trimmed by 0 bases and J by 4 bases, leaving 15 bases between them. CDR1 ENHRY and CDR2 SYGVKD come from the germline V gene. This CDR3 is 16 amino acids long. The CDR3 nucleotides read TGTGCCATCAGTGAGTCATGGGGGGAGGTGAGCACTGAAGCTTTCTTT. Translated, it gives CAISESWGEVSTEAFF.

In the case of this clone: The junction shows a germline mismatch at one end, possibly a read error. The chain combines TRBV5-1 with TRBJ2-1, with 8 bases that match TRBD2. The CDR3 runs 15 residues. Per germline, CDR1 SGHRS and CDR2 YFSETQ. CDR3 sequence: CASSLVSGAYNEQFF. The CDR3 region has the DNA TGCGCCAGCAGTTTGGTTAGCGGGGCCTACAATGAGCAGTTCTTC.

The chain employs TRBV4-1 and TRBJ1-2; TRBD1 agrees at 9 bases. Germline CDR1 reads MGHRA; CDR2 reads YSYEKL. The CDR3 loop spans 15 amino acids. The V and J ends lost 3 bases and 8 bases, in that order; junction bases with no gene match: 10. The CDR3 DNA reads as TGCGCCAGCAGCCAGCCTACAGGGGGCAGGGGGGGCTACACCTTC. Translation gives CASSQPTGGRGGYTF.

The chain links TRBV6-1 to TRBJ2-7; D is possibly TRBD1 (6 bases). CDR3 length: 12 amino acids. V lost 2 bases and J 6 bases, leaving 8 bases between the germline ends. In germline, CDR1 is MNHNS, CDR2 SASEGT. As DNA, the CDR3 is TGTGCCAGCAGTGAACCAGGGGCCGAGCAGTACTTC. Amino acids: CASSEPGAEQYF.

The rearrangement uses TRBV7-6 and TRBJ2-3; 7 nucleotides align to TRBD2. In germline, CDR1 is SGHVS, CDR2 FNYEAQ. The CDR3 is made up of 12 amino acids. Trimming cost V 4 bases and J 8 bases; bases outside gene matches: 3. The CDR3 nucleotides read TGTGCCAGCAGCTCGGGACTACCTACGCAGTATTTT. Protein product: CASSSGLPTQYF.

This chain connects TRBV7-9 to TRBJ1-2; no clear D. The CDR3 is 18 residues long. The V gene lost 5 bases and the J gene lost 0 bases, with 22 bases spanning the gap. CDR1 SEHNR and CDR2 FQNEAQ come from the germline V gene (reference sequence). The CDR3 sequence: CASSLHQPLHRANYGYTF. In nucleotides, the CDR3 is TGTGCCAGCAGCCTTCATCAACCCCTACACCGAGCTAACTATGGCTACACCTTC.

The chain recombines TRBV10-2 with TRBJ1-2; D is uncertain. The germline V gene has CDR1 WSHSY and CDR2 SAAADI. The CDR3 is 12 amino acids. V was pared by 3 bases and J by 8 bases, with 10 bases between. The CDR3 DNA sequence: TGCGCCAGCAGTGATGCAGGCCGGGGCTACACCTTC. It yields the protein CASSDAGRGYTF.

The chain employs TRBV4-2 and TRBJ2-2; 10 positions agree with TRBD2. Germline CDR1 is LGHNA and CDR2 is YNFKEQ. The CDR3 sequence is 17 residues long. V shed 0 bases and J 5 bases; nucleotides not matched to a gene: 6. Here the CDR3 reads CASSQERSGRGTGELFF. For the CDR3, the DNA is TGTGCCAGCAGCCAAGAAAGGAGCGGGAGGGGGACCGGGGAGCTGTTTTTT.

The chain combines TRBV28 with TRBJ2-6; no definite D call. The V gene lost 2 bases and the J gene lost 11 bases, with 10 bases spanning the gap. The germline V gene has CDR1 MDHEN and CDR2 SYDVKM. CDR3 length: 13 residues. The chain's CDR3 is CASSLGWSYVLTF. In nucleotides, the CDR3 is TGTGCCAGCAGTTTAGGGTGGTCCTACGTCCTGACTTTC.

The chain is built from TRBV4-2 and TRBJ1-5; unclear D gene. The germline CDR1 and CDR2 sequences are LGHNA and YNFKEQ. CDR3 length: 13 residues. V lost 0 bases and J 4 bases, leaving 4 bases between the germline ends. The CDR3 sequence: CASSQDGNQPQHF. CDR3 coding DNA: TGTGCCAGCAGCCAAGATGGGAATCAGCCCCAGCATTTT.

This clone is a singleton in its sample. Other nucleotide sequences from this sample produce the same CDR3. V usage is TRBV5-4 and J usage is TRBJ2-7, with D unclear. The CDR3 sequence is 12 residues long. V was cut by 3 bases and J by 1 base, with 5 bases left in between. Germline V CDR1 and CDR2: SGHNT, YYREEE (reference sequence). CDR3 sequence (DNA): TGTGCCAGCAGCTCCCAGTCCTACGAGCAGTACTTC. This codes for CASSSQSYEQYF.

The chain is built from TRBV7-3 and TRBJ1-1; no reliable D call. Trimming took off 4 bases at V and 5 bases at J, with 11 bases between the two ends. Germline V gene sequence: CDR1 SGHTA, CDR2 FQGTGA. The CDR3 consists of 13 residues. CDR3 protein: CASSSTLGTEAFF. Here the CDR3 DNA reads TGTGCCAGCAGCTCAACCCTGGGGACTGAAGCTTTCTTT.